The source of this T cell receptor beta chain is a study of cytomegalovirus exposure and HLA in healthy donors. Study-level points and caveats: DRB1 showed the most TCR associations and HLA-C the fewest in a later analysis, as rates varied by HLA locus. Rarity held for most TCR sequences, but there were some public TCRs that occurred in many donors. The availability of immune exposure information extended only to CMV serostatus. Cytomegalovirus-associated TCR beta chains were listed, numbering more than 150.

The PCR ran on 60 Vbeta and 13 Jbeta primers. Measured with immunoSEQ multiplex PCR; TCRdb has only the in-frame clones, and not every one. This sample carries some 110,000 clones, more than 9.5% of them seen once, and the ten largest clones take approximately 15%. This clone has only a few counts. Antigen specificity is unknown. Germline CDR1 MNHNS, CDR2 SASEGT. The V end lost 3 bases, the J end lost 8 bases, and 7 bases lay between the germline ends. The CDR3 loop spans 11 amino acids. The J gene is TRBJ1-1, the V gene TRBV6-1, with unresolved D. Sequencing was done on a sample of PBMCs. The origin of this receptor is a man aged 35 to 55 in good health and CMV-seropositive. CDR3 bases: TGTGCCAGCAGTGATGTCGTAGAAGCTTTCTTT. It yields the protein CASSDVVEAFF.